The 2 T cell receptor beta chains below come from one sample, sequenced in a study of blood T cell repertoires in COVID-19. Libraries were prepared by immunoSEQ multiplex PCR; TCRdb keeps only in-frame clonotypes and omits some of them. The table lists approximately 280,000 clones, about 81% of them singletons. Specimen: peripheral blood. The receptors derive from a human donor with COVID-19, enrolled during active disease. The donor label of this sample is uncertain.

The chain combines TRBV29-1 with TRBJ1-1, with TRBD1 matching 8 bases. Germline lookup yields CDR1 SQVTM and CDR2 ANQGSEA. Trimming took 7 bases from V and 3 from J; bases not matched to a gene: 7. CDR3 length: 13 residues. DNA for the CDR3: TGCAGCGCTCAGACAGGGGCGGACACTGAAGCTTTCTTT. Protein product: CSAQTGADTEAFF.

V is TRBV11-3 and J is TRBJ2-1; TRBD2 is a possible D gene (6 bases). Trimming took 8 bases from V and 0 from J, leaving 11 bases between them. CDR1 and CDR2 from the germline V gene are SGHNT and YENEEA. The CDR3 contains 14 residues. The CDR3 protein is CASGRGSSYNEQFF. CDR3 in DNA: TGTGCCAGCGGACGGGGGAGCTCCTACAATGAGCAGTTCTTC.